The rows below give T cell receptor beta chains drawn from one sample of a study of regulatory T cells in long-lasting Graves disease. A single record per CDR3 protein comes from TCRdb applying MiXCR to the multiplex PCR reads. The data contain some 440,000 distinct CDR3 sequences, 20% of them singletons. The sequenced sample was peripheral blood mononuclear cells (PBMCs), obtained when the disease was refractory, from a patient treated with antithyroid drugs. The receptors here all came from a female donor with Graves disease. The CDR3 runs from the conserved cysteine through the conserved F or W. A D gene is named only where the DNA matches it firmly. Size is omitted from some rows. Given values are once, few, many or a class for expanded clones.

v_call: TRBV7-3
d_call: TRBD1
clone_size: many
j_call: TRBJ2-5
cdr3_aa: CASRRTGGRETQYF
cdr3_nt: TGTGCCAGCAGAAGGACAGGGGGTCGGGAGACCCAGTACTTC

v_call: TRBV20-1
d_call: -
clone_size: few
j_call: TRBJ1-1
cdr3_aa: CSARDGFLNTEAFF
cdr3_nt: TGCAGTGCTAGAGATGGGTTTTTGAACACTGAAGCTTTCTTT

v_call: TRBV28
d_call: TRBD1
clone_size: many
j_call: TRBJ2-5
cdr3_aa: CASSRDRYQETQYF
cdr3_nt: TGTGCCAGCAGTCGGGACAGGTACCAAGAGACCCAGTACTTC

v_call: TRBV14
d_call: -
clone_size: -
j_call: TRBJ2-4
cdr3_aa: CASSQGVRKNIQYF
cdr3_nt: TGTGCCAGCAGCCAAGGAGTCCGAAAAAACATTCAGTACTTC

v_call: TRBV20-1
d_call: -
clone_size: few
j_call: TRBJ2-7
cdr3_aa: CSAVTLDKTYEQYF
cdr3_nt: TGCAGTGCTGTGACCCTGGACAAGACCTACGAGCAGTACTTC

v_call: TRBV5-5
d_call: -
clone_size: -
j_call: TRBJ1-5
cdr3_aa: CASSSGQAAQPQHF
cdr3_nt: TGTGCCAGCAGCTCTGGACAAGCTGCTCAGCCCCAGCATTTT

v_call: TRBV3-1
d_call: TRBD2
clone_size: -
j_call: TRBJ2-7
cdr3_aa: CASSQSPAGPSNRGSYEQYF
cdr3_nt: TGTGCCAGCAGCCAATCACCAGCGGGACCCTCCAATCGTGGGTCCTACGAGCAGTACTTC

v_call: TRBV9
d_call: TRBD1
clone_size: many
j_call: TRBJ2-7
cdr3_aa: CASSEQGAKRYEQYF
cdr3_nt: TGTGCCAGCAGCGAGCAGGGGGCTAAAAGATACGAGCAGTACTTC

v_call: TRBV2
d_call: -
clone_size: few
j_call: TRBJ2-5
cdr3_aa: CASRAGTVHETQYF
cdr3_nt: TGTGCCAGCAGGGCCGGGACCGTCCATGAGACCCAGTACTTC

v_call: TRBV9
d_call: -
clone_size: few
j_call: TRBJ2-7
cdr3_aa: CASSVGAGSSYEQYF
cdr3_nt: TGTGCCAGCAGCGTAGGGGCGGGTAGCTCCTACGAGCAGTACTTC

v_call: TRBV14
d_call: -
clone_size: many
j_call: TRBJ2-7
cdr3_aa: CASSQDAYEQYF
cdr3_nt: TGTGCCAGCAGCCAAGATGCCTACGAGCAGTACTTC

v_call: TRBV28
d_call: -
clone_size: many
j_call: TRBJ1-1
cdr3_aa: CASSFRGKTEAFF
cdr3_nt: TGTGCCAGCAGTTTTCGTGGGAAGACTGAAGCTTTCTTT

v_call: TRBV29-1
d_call: -
clone_size: many
j_call: TRBJ1-1
cdr3_aa: CSVEGTEAFF
cdr3_nt: TGCAGCGTTGAAGGGACTGAAGCTTTCTTT

v_call: TRBV15
d_call: -
clone_size: -
j_call: TRBJ2-2
cdr3_aa: CATSREGYPTGELFF
cdr3_nt: TGTGCCACCAGCAGAGAGGGTTACCCAACCGGGGAGCTGTTTTTT

v_call: TRBV6-1
d_call: -
clone_size: -
j_call: TRBJ1-4
cdr3_aa: CASSSPGQTTNEKLFF
cdr3_nt: TGTGCCAGCTCCTCCCCAGGGCAAACAACTAATGAAAAACTGTTTTTT